This T cell receptor beta chain was recovered during a study of shared clonotypes between healthy human individuals. Whole-study context: With ages of 18 to 49, the donors were two women and three men. The study's findings and limits: In general, naive subsets displayed greater estimated richness than memory subsets did. Relative to clonotypes present in all four donors, those not shared had lower generation probabilities.

Using immunoSEQ multiplex PCR, the repertoire was profiled, and TCRdb retains in-frame clones only, with some absent. The repertoire holds around 2.1 million clones, approximately 94% seen once, with more than 0.1% in the top ten. The table lists this clone with a few counts. As yet, its antigen is unknown. V gave up 4 bases and J gave up 4 bases, with 10 bases separating them. CDR3 length: 13 residues. CDR1 MDHEN and CDR2 SYDVKM come from the germline V gene. V usage is TRBV28 and J usage is TRBJ1-2; weak D call: TRBD1 (6 bases). Material: naive CD4+ T cells sorted from blood. Indicated subset: CD45RA+ positively selected. The origin of this receptor is a man younger than 35 in good health. CDR3 amino acids: CASSWGTSYGYTF. DNA of the CDR3: TGTGCCAGCAGTTGGGGGACAAGCTATGGCTACACCTTC.